Presented here are 17 T cell receptor beta chains from one specimen sequenced in a study of molecular identifiers for immune sequencing clone quantification. TCRdb itself ran the PCR reads through MiXCR, one entry per CDR3 protein. The table includes under 650,000 distinct CDR3 sequences, just under 20% detected once. Sequences were obtained from naive CD8+ T cells from blood, with Jurkat cell RNA spiked in. As to subset: FACS-sorted CD8+CD4-CCR7+CD45RA+ naive T cells. Receptor source: a human donor in good health. Some libraries in this study had Jurkat cell RNA spiked in.

This clonotype was observed at least ten times. J is TRBJ2-5 and V is TRBV6-2 or TRBV6-3; 7 bases fit TRBD1. CDR1 and CDR2 (germline): MNHEY, SVGEGT. V dropped 8 bases and J dropped 3; count of bases not matched to a gene: 9. The CDR3 runs to 14 residues. In nucleotides, the CDR3 is TGTGCCAGCGGGTACCGGGACAGAAAAGAGACCCAGTACTTC. Translation gives CASGYRDRKETQYF.

The chain uses TRBV12-3 or TRBV12-4 and TRBJ1-2; no definite D call. With 0 bases removed from V and 1 base from J, the gap between germline ends came to 6 bases. The CDR3 spans 14 residues. CDR3 nucleotides: TGTGCCAGCAGTTTAGCCAGCCTTAACTATGGCTACACCTTC. It encodes CASSLASLNYGYTF.

CDR3 residues: CASTLAGKTQYF. CDR3 DNA sequence: TGTGCCAGCACACTAGCGGGAAAGACCCAGTACTTC. The chain links TRBV9 to TRBJ2-5; 10 bases are a match to TRBD2. V was pared by 6 bases and J by 6 bases, with 2 bases of the junction left unmatched. This CDR3 contains 12 residues. Germline assignment: CDR1 SGDLS and CDR2 YYNGEE. Based on the CDR3 plus reference TRBV9 and TRBJ2-5, the full variable domain is DSGVTQTPKHLITATGQRVTLRCSPRSGDLSVYWYQQSLDQGLQFLIQYYNGEERAKGNILERFSAQQFPDLHSELNLSSLELGDSALYFCASTLAGKTQYFGPGTRLLVL.

This clonotype was recorded many times. V and J are TRBV27 and TRBJ2-4, with D possibly TRBD1 on 6 matching bases. Looked up from germline, CDR1 is MNHEY and CDR2 is SMNVEV (reference sequence). There are 14 residues in the CDR3. Trimming stripped 6 bases from V and 2 bases from J, with 11 bases between. CDR3: CASRSTGTKNIQYF. DNA for the CDR3: TGTGCCAGCAGATCAACAGGGACCAAAAACATTCAGTACTTC.

The table lists this clonotype with many counts. The chain links TRBV7-9 to TRBJ1-6; D uncertain. There are 14 residues in the CDR3. Between the trimmed V and J ends, which lost 5 bases and 7 bases, there was a span of 12 bases. Per the germline V gene, CDR1 is SEHNR and CDR2 is FQNEAQ (reference sequence). The CDR3 DNA is TGTGCCAGCAGCCCAACTACGGCGAATTCACCCCTCCACTTT. Its protein product is CASSPTTANSPLHF.

Concerning this clonotype: It may be a read error: a sequence one base away is much more abundant. V and J are TRBV12-3 or TRBV12-4 and TRBJ1-5; D is ambiguous. CDR3 length: 13 amino acids. V was cut by 1 base and J by 7 bases, with 8 bases left in between. The CDR3 loop reads CASSLEAPQPQHF. In nucleotides, the CDR3 is TGTGCCAGCAGTTTAGAAGCCCCCCAGCCCCAGCATTTT.

There are many counts of this clonotype. V is TRBV12-3 or TRBV12-4 and J is TRBJ2-5; 9 nucleotides match TRBD1. The CDR3 extends over 13 amino acids. V trimming: 8 bases; J trimming: 2 bases; junction bases outside the gene matches: 3. CDR3 nucleotide sequence: TGTGCCAGCCTAGGGACAGGGCAAGAGACCCAGTACTTC. Protein: CASLGTGQETQYF.

In its sample, this clonotype was seen a few times. This chain joins TRBV27 and TRBJ2-3; D is unresolved. Germline CDR1 is MNHEY and CDR2 is SMNVEV (reference sequence). The V and J ends lost 4 bases and 3 bases respectively, with 11 bases between them. The CDR3 contains 14 residues. CDR3: CASSSNRRTDTQYF. Here the CDR3 DNA reads TGTGCCAGCAGTTCTAATAGGCGTACAGATACGCAGTATTTT.

At least ten counts were recorded for this clonotype. The chain recombines TRBV6-2 or TRBV6-3 with TRBJ2-5; D might be TRBD1 (6 bases). CDR3 length: 14 residues. V was cut by 4 bases and J by 5 bases, with 14 bases left in between. The germline CDR1 and CDR2 sequences are MNHEY and SVGEGT. CDR3 bases: TGTGCCAGCAGTTCCCCAGGGGCTCAGGAGACCCAGTACTTC. Protein: CASSSPGAQETQYF.

This clonotype was seen repeatedly, ten times or more. This sequence joins TRBV7-2 and TRBJ2-3, with 9 nucleotides matching TRBD2. The length of the CDR3 is 17 residues. Germline CDR1 SGHTA, CDR2 FQGNSA. With 5 bases clipped from V and 9 bases from J, the junction kept 18 bases outside the gene matches. The CDR3 coding sequence is TGTGCCAGCAGCAAGAAGCGGGGGGCCGTCGGTGTCTCGACGCAGTATTTT. It codes for CASSKKRGAVGVSTQYF. The full variable domain, completed using reference TRBV7-2 and TRBJ2-3, is GAGVSQSPSNKVTEKGKDVELRCDPISGHTALYWYRQSLGQGLEFLIYFQGNSAPDKSGLPSDRFSAERTGGSVSTLTIQRTQQEDSAVYLCASSKKRGAVGVSTQYFGPGTRLTVL.

Ten or more counts support this clonotype. The chain joins TRBV6-2 or TRBV6-3 to TRBJ1-5, with unresolved D. The CDR3 runs 14 residues. Germline V gene sequence: CDR1 MNHEY, CDR2 SVGEGT. Trimming took 6 bases from V and 4 from J, leaving 13 bases between them. Here the CDR3 reads CASSLMRSNQPQHF. Written as DNA, the CDR3 is TGTGCCAGCAGCCTAATGAGAAGTAATCAGCCCCAGCATTTT.

CDR3 region: CATEREDLYNEQFF. CDR3 nucleotides: TGTGCCACCGAGCGGGAGGATCTCTACAATGAGCAGTTCTTC. The rearrangement uses TRBV6-1 and TRBJ2-1; 9 nucleotides align to TRBD2. The CDR3 extends over 14 amino acids. V trimming: 10 bases; J trimming: 3 bases; junction bases outside the gene matches: 7. Germline V gene data show CDR1 as MNHNS and CDR2 as SASEGT.

With respect to this clonotype: Germline is not matched at one junction end, which may reflect a read error. The V call is TRBV7-9, the J call TRBJ2-2; D tentatively reads TRBD1 or TRBD2 (5 bases each). Germline CDR1 is SEHNR and CDR2 is FQNEAQ (reference sequence). The CDR3 has 13 residues. CDR3: CASKGPNTGELSF. The DNA for the CDR3 is TGTGCCAGCAAGGGGCCGAACACCGGGGAGCTGTCTTTT.

The chain is built from TRBV4-3 and TRBJ1-4, with D perhaps TRBD1 (5 bases). V was cut by 0 bases and J by 0 bases, with 17 bases left in between. Germline-derived CDR1 and CDR2 are LGHNA and YSLEER. CDR3 length: 19 residues. CDR3 loop: CASSQDRGGLGATNEKLFF. In DNA, the CDR3 is TGCGCCAGCAGCCAAGATCGGGGCGGGTTGGGCGCAACTAATGAAAAACTGTTTTTT.

The table lists this clonotype with many counts. The J gene is TRBJ2-7, the V gene TRBV19; D is ambiguous. Per the germline V gene, CDR1 is LNHDA and CDR2 is SQIVND (reference sequence). Trimming removed 7 bases at V and 5 bases at J, with 18 bases between. This CDR3 is built from 14 residues. For the CDR3, the DNA is TGTGCCAGTAAAATGGCTGTTTTCCGGGACGAGCAGTACTTC. This sequence encodes CASKMAVFRDEQYF.

This clonotype was detected many times. V usage is TRBV28 and J usage is TRBJ2-3; 9 bases agree with TRBD2. Germline CDR1 and CDR2: MDHEN and SYDVKM. The junction had 8 bases not matched to a gene; V was cut back by 3 bases and J by 4 bases. CDR3 length equals 16 residues. The CDR3 sequence is CASSFWREGPADTQYF. The CDR3 DNA follows: TGTGCCAGCAGTTTTTGGCGGGAGGGCCCCGCAGATACGCAGTATTTT. Drawing the rest from reference TRBV28 and TRBJ2-3, the complete variable domain is DVKVTQSSRYLVKRTGEKVFLECVQDMDHENMFWYRQDPGLGLRLIYFSYDVKMKEKGDIPEGYSVSREKKERFSLILESASTNQTSMYLCASSFWREGPADTQYFGPGTRLTVL.

The table lists this clonotype with many counts. This chain connects TRBV27 to TRBJ1-5; D ambiguous. V was clipped by 6 bases and J by 7 bases, with 22 bases between them. In germline, CDR1 is MNHEY, CDR2 SMNVEV (reference sequence). The CDR3 is 16 residues long. CDR3 DNA: TGTGCCAGCAGCCGACTCAAGGAGGGTTGGTTGCAGCCCCAGCATTTT. This codes for CASSRLKEGWLQPQHF.